This T cell receptor (beta chain) was profiled in a study of shared clonotypes between healthy human individuals (dated by TCRdb to 2018 to 2021). At the level of the whole study: A couple of women and a few men aged 18 to 49 years were included in the cohort. The study deeply sequenced blood TCR repertoires of roughly five healthy adults to estimate repertoire size and the extent of clonotype sharing between individuals. For each donor, CD4 naive and CD4 memory were each run on three plates, CD8 naive on two plates, and CD8 memory on one plate. Leukapheresis yielded between about 0.9 and 10 billion PBMCs per donor. To increase sequencing depth and limit assay-specific biases, different laboratories used diverse techniques to prepare libraries and sequence TCR repertoires. Beyond this particular receptor, the publication reports: About 5% of naive CD4, 3.5% of naive CD8, around 2.3% of memory CD4, and 0.4% of memory CD8 clonotypes were shared across four donors. The small number of donors limited the genetic and exposure-history diversity represented. Sampling was limited to blood, and TCR repertoires in tissue likely differ from TCR repertoires in blood. Pairwise subsampling led to the expectation that sequencing depth would affect the degree of clonotype sharing among donors. Rarefaction of sorted-subset datasets indicated incomplete sequencing despite the large sequencing depth. Naive subsets generally had larger estimated clonotype richness than memory subsets did. Higher generation probabilities were observed for clonotypes shared by all four sorted-subset donors than for non-shared clonotypes.

The germline V gene provides CDR1 SGHRS and CDR2 YFSETQ. The CDR3 holds 13 amino acids from the cysteine to the phenylalanine. Only the CDR3 DNA is retained, 39 bases long and in frame from the first base. V lost 2 bases and J lost 4 bases; the stretch between them is 9 bases long. This clone was seen a handful of times. Which antigen it targets is not known. Base qualities are not at hand, and no much larger clone is one base apart. The donors were healthy, HIV-negative adults who had no recently reported acute infections or vaccinations. Every donor was a Caucasian adult residing in Nashville, Tennessee, USA. CD4+ T cells were enriched by magnetic negative selection, after which naive cells were positively selected on CD45RA and the negative fraction was taken as the memory subset. Blood was collected by leukapheresis, and PBMCs were isolated by Ficoll-Histopaque density gradient centrifugation and then cryopreserved in liquid nitrogen vapor phase. Analytical flow cytometry was used to check the purity and quantity of every magnetically sorted T cell population. Each sorted fraction had its genomic DNA isolated and then quantified by UV absorbance on a Nanodrop 2000c.

Using the deep immunoSEQ assay, TCR CDR3 regions were amplified from genomic DNA by multiplex PCR. Genomic DNA extracted from each cell subset was distributed evenly over all wells of several immunoSEQ 96-well plates, and each plate served as one replicate. For sorted subsets, each replicate PCR was loaded with around 200 ng genomic DNA, equivalent to 25,000 to 35,000 T cell genomes. The purified libraries were quantified using a Qubit 3.0 fluorometer, sized with a Bioanalyzer 2100, and then quantified again using the KAPA Library Quantification kit. Every immunoSEQ 96-well plate was sequenced on a separate single-read 150-cycle Illumina NextSeq 550 flow cell. The study's processing was this. Because only junctional sequences without quality scores were contained in the immunoSEQ output, filtering matching that applied to full-length reads could not be performed. Sequences were annotated with PyIR, a Python wrapper for IgBLAST v1.9, and V/J genes and CDR3 were assigned using IMGT germline references. Reads were removed for weak V/J assignments (E-value above 1e-6), missing CDR3, stop codons, out-of-frame junctions, or ambiguous translated residues. A V3J clonotype was defined by an identical inferred V gene, J gene, and CDR3 amino acid sequence. Percentage overlap between repertoires was computed as shared unique clonotypes divided by the size of the smaller repertoire. RTK rarefaction, the Chao1 estimator, and Recon v2.1 estimates of unobserved clonotypes were used to assess repertoire richness. Generation probabilities were computed with OLGA for all TCRbeta clonotypes obtained by the gDNA method from four donors. Not all clones reach the TCRdb copy of this immuneACCESS table, which keeps in-frame sequences only. Checked studies attribute under half of the gap to unresolved V genes and leave the rest unexplained. That table is the source of V, J and clone size, and D and trimming were worked out from the DNA. The sample table records over 2 million clones; 92% of these occur just once. The ten largest clones capture about 0.41% of the sample.

The sample taken for sequencing was naive CD4+ T cells from PBMCs. According to the study, the label for this sample's cell subset or site signals: CD45RA+ positively selected. The chain employs TRBV5-1 and TRBJ1-1, with the D gene not clear enough to name. The receptor comes from a man aged 18 to 29 in good health. Some clones in this sample may be carry-over from other donors' samples. In nucleotide form, the sequence is TGCGCCAGCAGCTTATTCGACGGCACTGAAGCTTTCTTT. This translates into CASSLFDGTEAFF.